This T cell receptor (beta chain) originates from a study of neurological immune-mediated disorders. General observations from the study: Phylogenetic grouping assigned the repertoires of 18 of 34 multiple sclerosis patients to one related-CDR3 cluster, which constitutes a possible signature. TCR-beta repertoires seemed private in all groups, with no expanded CDR3 amino acid sequences shared. Whereas HTLV-1-associated myelopathy showed the most TCR clonal expansion, multiple sclerosis showed the least, with levels below those of healthy controls.

V lost 0 bases, J lost 4 bases, and 15 bases lay in between. Germline CDR1 and CDR2: DFQATT and SNEGSKA (reference sequence). There are 15 residues in the CDR3. This clonotype was detected many times. What it binds is unknown. The cDNA was generated by 5'RACE with 10-nucleotide random UMIs. Using its own MiXCR run on the 5' RACE reads, TCRdb lists one record per CDR3 protein. The table includes 65,000 to 95,000 distinct CDR3 sequences, just over 5% detected once. The sequenced sample was PBMCs. The receptor was isolated from a woman in her thirties with multiple sclerosis. The chain employs TRBV20-1 and TRBJ1-1, with D possibly being TRBD1 (5 bases). CDR3: CSARDGGRVGTEAFF. Written as DNA, the CDR3 is TGCAGTGCTAGAGATGGCGGCAGGGTGGGCACTGAAGCTTTCTTT.